This T cell receptor (beta chain) was recorded in a study of shared clonotypes between healthy human individuals (dated by TCRdb to 2018 to 2020). With regard to the full study: Three men and a couple of women, aged 18 to 49 years, made up the cohort. Per donor, three plates each were used for CD4 naive and CD4 memory, two for CD8 naive, and one for CD8 memory. Blood TCR repertoires of about 5 healthy adults were deeply sequenced to estimate repertoire size and the extent of clonotype sharing between individuals. To increase sequencing depth and limit assay-specific biases, different laboratories used diverse techniques to prepare libraries and sequence TCR repertoires. Each donor's leukapheresis produced roughly between roughly 0.85 and 10 billion PBMCs.

Donors were healthy HIV-negative adults with no recently reported acute infections or vaccinations. Every donor was a Caucasian adult residing in Nashville, Tennessee, USA. CD4+ T cells were enriched through magnetic negative selection, after which naive cells were positively selected on CD45RA and the remaining negative fraction served as the memory subset. After blood collection by leukapheresis, PBMCs were isolated using Ficoll-Histopaque density gradient centrifugation and then cryopreserved in the vapor phase of liquid nitrogen. Analytical flow cytometry was used to check the purity and quantity of every magnetically sorted T cell population. Each sorted fraction had its genomic DNA isolated and then quantified by UV absorbance on a Nanodrop 2000c. Trimming accounts for 3 bases at V and 6 bases at J, while the number of junction bases matched to no gene is 7. The CDR3 starts with the cysteine, ends with the phenylalanine, and has 16 residues. Only the CDR3 DNA is retained, 48 bases long and in frame from the first base. CDR1 and CDR2, looked up from the germline V gene (reference sequence), are LNHDA and SQIVND.

Concerning this clone: Its antigen is unknown. Per-nucleotide qualities are absent, and no much larger clonotype sits a single base away.

TCR CDR3 regions were amplified from genomic DNA by multiplex PCR using the deep immunoSEQ assay. For each cell subset, the extracted genomic DNA was distributed evenly across all wells of several immunoSEQ 96-well plates, and each plate served as one replicate. Each replicate PCR for sorted subsets received around 0.2 ug genomic DNA, equal to roughly 30,000 T cell genomes. Purified libraries were quantified with a Qubit 3.0 fluorometer, sized on a Bioanalyzer 2100, and re-quantified with the KAPA Library Quantification kit. Every immunoSEQ 96-well plate was sequenced on a dedicated single-read 150-cycle Illumina NextSeq 550 flow cell. The source study handled its data this way. Because the immunoSEQ output held only junctional sequences and lacked quality scores, the filtering could not match the filtering applied to full-length reads. To assign V/J genes and CDR3, sequences were annotated using PyIR, a Python wrapper for IgBLAST v1.9, with IMGT germline references. Reads were filtered out if the reads had weak V/J assignments (E-value above 1e-6), no CDR3, stop codons, out-of-frame junctions, or ambiguous translated residues. V3J clonotypes were defined by identical inferred V gene, J gene, and CDR3 amino acid sequence. Percentage overlap between repertoires was computed as shared unique clonotypes divided by the size of the smaller repertoire. Repertoire richness was assessed with RTK rarefaction, the Chao1 estimator, and Recon v2.1 estimates of unobserved clonotypes. Generation probabilities were computed with OLGA for all TCRbeta clonotypes obtained by the gDNA method from four donors. Entries here come from immuneACCESS through TCRdb and include only in-frame sequences with V and J called. Some clones fail to appear in such tables; in the studies checked, an unresolved V gene covers under half of the shortfall, and the cause of the remainder is unknown. The V and J calls and the clone size are those of that table, but D and trimming were determined from the DNA. The sample table records about 600,000 clones; about 97% of these occur just once. The ten most abundant clones make up 0.057% of the sample.

Study-wide conclusions, independent of this receptor: Pairwise subsampling led to the expectation that sequencing depth would affect the degree of clonotype sharing among donors. When a few donors were compared, the shared fraction of clonotypes was around 5% for naive CD4, less than 4% for naive CD8, more than 2% for memory CD4, and 0.4% for memory CD8. Rarefaction of sorted-subset datasets indicated incomplete sequencing despite the large sequencing depth. Compared with non-shared clonotypes, the clonotypes found in all four sorted-subset donors had higher generation probabilities. Naive subsets generally had larger estimated clonotype richness than memory subsets did. Because the study included a small number of donors, the genetic and exposure-history diversity represented was limited. Sampling was restricted to blood, and TCR repertoires in tissue are likely to differ from TCR repertoires in blood.

The chain is encoded by TRBV19 joined to TRBJ2-7; 14 central nucleotides agree with TRBD2. Sequencing used naive CD4+ T cells sorted from blood. The intended sense of this specimen's cell subset or site label: CD45RA+ positively selected. The source of this sequence is a woman aged 25 to 39 in good health. This receptor carries the CDR3 CASSMYGTSGSIEQYF. The sequenced DNA: TGTGCCAGTAGTATGTACGGGACTAGCGGGAGTATCGAGCAGTACTTC.